The TCR beta chain under discussion was sequenced for a study of T cell responses to AZD1222 COVID-19 vaccine (dated by TCRdb to the early 2020s). In terms of the full investigation: A total of 230 to 250 trial participants underwent TCR sequencing, of whom about 200 received two doses of AZD1222 and around 25 received two doses of the MenACWY control vaccine. Enrollment into the trials was organized by age into subgroups of 18-55, 56-69 and 70-plus years, and those subgroups contained approximately 150, 30 and 60 TCR-sequenced participants, respectively.

V is clipped by 0 bases and J by 0 bases, and the sequence between their germline boundaries is 9 bases long. Including cysteine and phenylalanine, the CDR3 has 16 amino acids. Only the CDR3 DNA stays, 48 bases, in frame from base 1. The germline V gene (reference sequence) provides CDR1 LGHDT and CDR2 YNNKEL. The CDR3 regions of human TCRbeta chains were analyzed by immunosequencing. In the authors' own workflow: Repertoire TCRs were checked for matches against a reference library of SARS-CoV-2-specific TCRs that had been generated using the MIRA antigen-specificity platform. Breadth meant the fraction of unique TCRs that were SARS-CoV-2-associated, whereas depth meant the fraction of total T cells that were SARS-CoV-2-associated. Using the MIRA data, every spike-specific TCR was mapped to the spike region that the TCR reacted to and assigned to either a CD4 or a CD8 class. Log10-transformed breadth and depth values were compared by one-way ANOVA with Sidak's multiple comparisons tests. TCRdb retrieved this table from immuneACCESS and kept in-frame rearrangements only. Not all clones are present; in checked studies, unresolved V genes account for under half, and no reason is known for the remainder. The V and J calls and clone size are taken from that table; D and trimming were inferred from the DNA. In this sample the table shows some 150,000 clones, roughly 90% of which occur a single time. The biggest ten clones account for 5.5% to 6% of the sample.

This specimen's time point label, interpreted: baseline before first vaccination. The label giving this sample's treatment or condition can be read as: meningococcal conjugate vaccine given as trial control. Vaccinee samples were obtained from the UK trials COV001 and COV002, which included a single-blind randomized controlled phase 2/3 trial of AZD1222 (ChAdOx1 nCoV-19) in healthy adults. Trial participant PBMC samples were collected at day 0 and day 28 after the second dose for TCRbeta chain sequencing. Turning to this clone: No cognate antigen has been identified for it. No per-base quality is available; no much larger clone lies one base away.

What the research found in general, with its limitations: In the small 56-69-year group, the increase in depth fell short of significance, most likely because of low power. Spike-specific TCR breadth and depth rose significantly after two AZD1222 doses compared with day 0 and with MenACWY recipients. Conclusions about previously exposed vaccinees are limited because only 5 or 6 AZD1222 recipients were SARS-CoV-2 seropositive at baseline. Most participants were white British and females outnumbered males, and the authors suggested that clonal diversity may have been underestimated. Nearly half of unique spike-specific TCRs reportedly recognized epitopes outside regions mutated in the B.1.351 and B.1.1.7 variants. Because no day 14 peak-response samples were available, the repertoires could be characterized only after the peak T cell response. The whole spike protein was spanned by vaccine-associated CD4 TCRs, and dominant responses were seen in regions 160-218 and 743-854.

The chain links TRBV3-1 (or the pseudogene TRBV3-2) with TRBJ1-3, with no confidently assigned D gene. The receptor comes from an adult in good health. The specimen was peripheral blood, collected on day 0 of MenACWY control vaccination. The nucleotides are TGTGCCAGCAGCCAAGAGTCGGGGAACTCTGGAAACACCATATATTTT. Its translation is CASSQESGNSGNTIYF.